These 32 T cell receptor beta chains were all obtained from the same sample, sequenced in a study of cytomegalovirus exposure and HLA in healthy donors. Primers included in the PCR were 60 Vbeta and 13 Jbeta primers. The data were produced by immunoSEQ multiplex PCR, yet TCRdb's version contains in-frame clones alone and is incomplete. The table lists over 150,000 clones, around 75% of them singletons. The sample was PBMCs. The source is a young man in good health and CMV-seropositive.

This clone has a single count. The chain uses TRBV27 and TRBJ2-1; 11 bases line up with TRBD2. The V and J ends lost 5 bases and 8 bases, in that order; junction bases with no gene match: 8. CDR3 length equals 15 residues. Germline-derived CDR1 and CDR2 are MNHEY and SMNVEV (reference sequence). As DNA, the CDR3 is TGTGCCAGCAGTCTCCTAGCGGGAGGCCGGGATGAGCAGTTCTTC. It codes for CASSLLAGGRDEQFF.

The chain employs TRBV2 and TRBJ2-1; TRBD1 agrees at 7 bases. This CDR3 is built from 13 residues. Germline V CDR1 and CDR2: SNHLY, FYNNEI. Trimming cost V 7 bases and J 7 bases; bases outside gene matches: 7. The CDR3 coding sequence is TGTGCCAGCACCCGTGGACAGGCGAATGAGCAGTTCTTC. Its protein is CASTRGQANEQFF.

The CDR3 DNA reads TGTGCCAGCAGCCCGGGACAGCAAGAGACCCAGTACTTC. Its translation is CASSPGQQETQYF. The V and J genes are TRBV7-3 and TRBJ2-5, with 7 bases aligning to TRBD1. Germline lookup yields CDR1 SGHTA and CDR2 FQGTGA. Trimming removed 5 bases from V and 2 bases from J; junction bases left unmatched: 2. The CDR3 length is 13 residues.

Only a few counts were recorded for this clone. This sequence joins TRBV19 and TRBJ1-1; the match to TRBD1 covers 10 bases. CDR3 length equals 16 residues. Losses at the gene ends were 2 bases for V and 4 bases for J; bases not matched to a gene: 7. The germline V gene encodes CDR1 LNHDA and CDR2 SQIVND (reference sequence). The CDR3 DNA is TGTGCCAGTAGTATAAGCGGGACAGGGGCTCGCACTGAAGCTTTCTTT. Its protein product is CASSISGTGARTEAFF.

As DNA, the CDR3 is TGTGCCAGCAGTACGAAGTGGGAAACAGGTGAAAAACTGTTTTTT. Its translation: CASSTKWETGEKLFF. The chain recombines TRBV6-1 with TRBJ1-4, with D perhaps matching TRBD1 (5 bases). CDR1 and CDR2 (germline): MNHNS, SASEGT. V was trimmed by 5 bases and J by 7 bases, leaving 17 bases between them. The CDR3 runs to 15 residues.

The chain recombines TRBV7-3 with TRBJ2-2, with 7 positions matching TRBD1. The CDR3 has 14 residues. The germline V gene encodes CDR1 SGHTA and CDR2 FQGTGA. The ends lost 2 bases at V and 4 bases at J; junction bases unmatched: 1. The CDR3 spells CASSLGQATGELFF. The CDR3 coding sequence is TGTGCCAGCAGCTTAGGACAGGCCACCGGGGAGCTGTTTTTT.

The chain couples TRBV6-6 to TRBJ1-2; 7 bases match TRBD1. V lost 0 bases to trimming and J lost 6 bases; unmatched junction nucleotides: 4. This CDR3 spans 14 amino acids. CDR1 and CDR2 (germline): MNHNY, SVGAGI (reference sequence). The CDR3 spells CASSYSTGYDGYTF. The CDR3, as DNA: TGTGCCAGCAGTTACTCGACAGGGTACGATGGCTACACCTTC.

The genes are TRBV15 and TRBJ1-5, with D unresolved. CDR1 and CDR2 (germline): LNHNV, YYDKDF (reference sequence). The ends were cut back, 0 bases at V and 4 bases at J, with 7 bases in the middle. The CDR3 contains 14 residues. This CDR3 reads CATSRDWPNQPQHF. The CDR3 DNA follows: TGTGCCACCAGCAGAGATTGGCCGAATCAGCCCCAGCATTTT.

The J gene is TRBJ2-1, the V gene TRBV27, with 8 positions matching TRBD1. The CDR3 contains 16 residues. The trim removed 5 bases at V and 3 bases at J, leaving 9 bases unmatched. Germline CDR1 reads MNHEY; CDR2 reads SMNVEV (reference sequence). The CDR3 protein is CASSARQGNYYNEQFF. DNA of the CDR3: TGTGCCAGCAGTGCCCGACAGGGGAACTACTACAATGAGCAGTTCTTC.

This chain connects TRBV9 to TRBJ1-6, with 7 bases aligning to TRBD1. V lost 6 bases and J lost 5; bases outside the gene matches: 5. Germline lookup yields CDR1 SGDLS and CDR2 YYNGEE. The CDR3 covers 14 residues. CDR3 in DNA: TGTGCCAGCAACCACGGGACAGATAATTCACCCCTCCACTTT. Amino acid sequence: CASNHGTDNSPLHF.

This clone was observed once. The J gene is TRBJ2-5, the V gene TRBV6-6; D may be TRBD1 (6 bases). The DNA end is a closer match to TRBJ2-7, so the J assignment may be wrong. Looked up from germline, CDR1 is MNHNY and CDR2 is SVGAGI (reference sequence). The CDR3 is made up of 16 amino acids. The CDR3 sequence is CASDSDRDTRPYEQYF. DNA of the CDR3: TGTGCCAGCGATTCCGACCGGGACACCCGTCCCTACGAGCAGTACTTC.

The rearrangement joins TRBV6-8 to TRBJ1-5, with D tentatively TRBD1 (6 bases). V was pared by 6 bases and J by 5 bases, with 17 bases between. Germline lookup yields CDR1 MNHGY and CDR2 SAAAGT. The length of the CDR3 is 15 residues. CDR3 nucleotides: TGTGCCAGCAGCAAGATCAGGGGTATCGATCAGCCCCAGCATTTT. This codes for CASSKIRGIDQPQHF.

CDR3 region: CASSLYGTLTSYEQYF. The CDR3 region has the DNA TGTGCCAGCAGCTTGTACGGGACACTGACATCCTACGAGCAGTACTTC. The chain has TRBV5-4 and TRBJ2-7, with D maybe TRBD1 (6 bases). Trimming left V 1 base short and J 1 base short, with 15 bases between. The length of the CDR3 is 16 residues. In germline, CDR1 is SGHNT, CDR2 YYREEE (reference sequence).

In its sample, this clone was seen a few times. CDR3 nucleotides: TGCGCCAGCAGCTCCGGGACAGCAACTAATGAAAAACTGTTTTTT. Translation gives CASSSGTATNEKLFF. The chain has TRBV5-1 and TRBJ1-4; 7 nucleotides agree with TRBD1. CDR1 is SGHRS and CDR2 is YFSETQ in the germline V gene. This CDR3 spans 15 amino acids. Trimming at V came to 3 bases and at J to 0 bases, leaving 2 bases not matched to a gene.

The rearrangement links TRBV5-8 to TRBJ1-1; D uncertain. The CDR3 spans 15 residues. Trimming removed 3 bases from V and 3 bases from J, with 15 bases in between. Per the germline V gene, CDR1 is SGHTS and CDR2 is YDEGEE. The CDR3 reads CASSSSLETYTEAFF. CDR3 DNA sequence: TGTGCCAGCAGCTCCTCCCTTGAGACATACACTGAAGCTTTCTTT.

This clone was recorded a few times. The J gene is TRBJ2-2, the V gene TRBV5-4, with 9 bases lining up with TRBD2. CDR3 length: 15 amino acids. Germline CDR1 SGHNT, CDR2 YYREEE (reference sequence). V trimming: 0 bases; J trimming: 5 bases; junction bases outside the gene matches: 2. The CDR3 DNA reads TGTGCCAGCAGCTTGGATAGCGGGAGTACCGGGGAGCTGTTTTTT. Protein product: CASSLDSGSTGELFF.

This clone turned up a few times. The chain is built from TRBV5-1 and TRBJ1-1, with D possibly matching TRBD1 (6 bases). This CDR3 has 15 residues. Germline CDR1 reads SGHRS; CDR2 reads YFSETQ. V lost 2 bases and J 4 bases, leaving 15 bases between the germline ends. CDR3 nucleotide sequence: TGCGCCAGCAGCTTCCTGGGGGCGGGGGGCACTGAAGCTTTCTTT. Translating it yields CASSFLGAGGTEAFF.

This chain links TRBV11-2 with TRBJ1-3, with TRBD1 as a possible D gene (6 bases). Trimming removed 8 bases at V and 0 bases at J, with 14 bases between. The CDR3 extends over 15 amino acids. The germline V gene encodes CDR1 SGHAT and CDR2 FQNNGV. The DNA of the CDR3 is TGTGCCAGCTCCGGGACAATTTTCTCTGGAAACACCATATATTTT. Its translation: CASSGTIFSGNTIYF.

The chain uses TRBV7-2 and TRBJ2-7; D may be TRBD1 (5 bases). CDR3 length: 15 residues. Trimming pared 1 base from V and 6 bases from J, leaving 16 bases between. Germline-derived CDR1 and CDR2 are SGHTA and FQGNSA. CDR3 amino acids: CASSLEGGLGPEQYF. CDR3 coding DNA: TGTGCCAGCAGCTTAGAAGGCGGTTTGGGGCCCGAGCAGTACTTC.

This clone was seen a single time. The gene calls are TRBV6-1 and TRBJ2-7, with D perhaps matching TRBD2 (5 bases). V lost 4 bases to trimming and J lost 3 bases, with 10 bases between them. Per germline, CDR1 MNHNS and CDR2 SASEGT. The CDR3 totals 13 residues. The CDR3 region is CASSGQLGYEQYF. The CDR3 DNA reads TGTGCCAGCAGTGGACAACTAGGCTACGAGCAGTACTTC.

This clone has only one observation. The genes are TRBV5-1 and TRBJ2-5; a weak D match, TRBD2 (6 bases). The CDR3 is 13 residues long. CDR1 and CDR2 (germline): SGHRS, YFSETQ. V lost 6 bases to trimming and J lost 4 bases, with 13 bases between them. The CDR3 region is CASNSRGLETQYF. CDR3 DNA sequence: TGCGCCAGCAACTCTCGGGGACTAGAGACCCAGTACTTC.

V and J are TRBV19 and TRBJ1-5; 7 bases are shared with TRBD1. J was trimmed by 3 bases and V by 7 bases; bases with no gene match: 6. The CDR3 has 14 amino acids. The germline V gene encodes CDR1 LNHDA and CDR2 SQIVND (reference sequence). This CDR3 reads CASNLQGYNQPQHF. The CDR3 DNA reads TGTGCCAGTAATTTACAGGGGTACAATCAGCCCCAGCATTTT.

J is TRBJ2-6 and V is TRBV5-4, with 9 bases aligning to TRBD1. With 4 bases clipped from V and 3 bases from J, the junction kept 2 bases outside the gene matches. The length of the CDR3 is 15 residues. CDR1 is SGHNT and CDR2 is YYREEE in the germline V gene (reference sequence). The CDR3 loop reads CASSRDRVGANVLTF. DNA for the CDR3: TGTGCCAGCAGCAGGGACAGGGTTGGGGCCAACGTCCTGACTTTC.

The V and J genes are TRBV9 and TRBJ2-1; D is possibly TRBD1 (6 bases). V was trimmed by 3 bases and J by 4 bases, leaving 26 bases between them. From germline, CDR1 is SGDLS and CDR2 YYNGEE. CDR3 length: 19 amino acids. The CDR3, as DNA: TGTGCCAGCAGCGACCCCCACTCGGCGGACAGCGGAGGATACAATGAGCAGTTCTTC. As protein: CASSDPHSADSGGYNEQFF.

The chain's CDR3 is CASSYGAPLYEQFF. The CDR3 bases are TGTGCCAGCAGTTATGGGGCTCCCCTCTATGAGCAGTTCTTC. V gene TRBV6-1 combines with J gene TRBJ2-1, with D possibly being TRBD1 (5 bases). Deletions cut 5 bases from V and 8 bases from J, with 16 bases between. This CDR3 region has 14 residues. Germline values: CDR1 MNHNS, CDR2 SASEGT.

This clone was observed a single time. The rearrangement joins TRBV27 to TRBJ1-4, with TRBD1 as a possible D gene (6 bases). Trimming stripped 8 bases from V and 7 bases from J, with 17 bases between. This CDR3 has 14 amino acids. CDR1 is MNHEY and CDR2 is SMNVEV in the germline V gene (reference sequence). The CDR3 is CASSPRDRLEKLFF. In DNA form, the CDR3 reads TGTGCCAGCTCCCCTCGCGACAGGCTTGAAAAACTGTTTTTT.

This sequence joins TRBV28 and TRBJ2-7; possible D gene TRBD1, 6 bases. Germline V CDR1 and CDR2: MDHEN, SYDVKM. The CDR3 spans 16 residues. Trimming removed 5 bases from V and 0 bases from J, with 17 bases in between. The CDR3 region is CASSPWTGGSSYEQYF. For the CDR3, the DNA is TGTGCCAGCAGTCCTTGGACTGGGGGCAGCTCCTACGAGCAGTACTTC. The complete variable domain, with remaining parts taken from reference TRBV28 and TRBJ2-7, reads DVKVTQSSRYLVKRTGEKVFLECVQDMDHENMFWYRQDPGLGLRLIYFSYDVKMKEKGDIPEGYSVSREKKERFSLILESASTNQTSMYLCASSPWTGGSSYEQYFGPGTRLTVT.

This chain links TRBV7-6 with TRBJ2-3, with 7 bases identical to TRBD2. Germline V gene data show CDR1 as SGHVS and CDR2 as FNYEAQ. The CDR3 has 15 residues. V trimming: 3 bases; J trimming: 2 bases; junction bases outside the gene matches: 5. The CDR3 DNA follows: TGTGCCAGCAGCTTCCGGACTAGGGCCACAGATACGCAGTATTTT. Translating it yields CASSFRTRATDTQYF.

The rearrangement uses TRBV28 and TRBJ2-7, with D perhaps TRBD1 (6 bases). Germline-derived CDR1 and CDR2 are MDHEN and SYDVKM. The CDR3 runs 14 residues. V shed 1 base and J shed 5 bases, with 12 bases lying between them. In DNA form, the CDR3 reads TGTGCCAGCAGTTTATCTCAGGGGAGACACGAGCAGTACTTC. It yields the protein CASSLSQGRHEQYF.

This chain links TRBV5-4 with TRBJ2-7, with a weak D call TRBD1 (7 bases). Germline-derived CDR1 and CDR2 are SGHNT and YYREEE (reference sequence). Trimming shortened V by 0 bases and J by 3 bases, and 13 bases separated the two germline ends. This CDR3 spans 15 amino acids. The CDR3 sequence is CASSLDGGGNYEQYF. DNA for the CDR3: TGTGCCAGCAGCTTGGATGGAGGGGGCAACTACGAGCAGTACTTC. Full variable domain (remainder filled in from reference TRBV5-4 and TRBJ2-7): ETGVTQSPTHLIKTRGQQVTLRCSSQSGHNTVSWYQQALGQGPQFIFQYYREEENGRGNFPPRFSGLQFPNYSSELNVNALELDDSALYLCASSLDGGGNYEQYFGPGTRLTVT.

The gene calls are TRBV10-1 and TRBJ2-7, with 8 bases fitting TRBD2. The V gene end was trimmed by 5 bases and the J gene end by 5 bases; junction bases not matched to a gene: 8. The V gene's germline CDR1 is WNHNN and CDR2 SYGVQD (reference sequence). This CDR3 contains 14 residues. The CDR3 sequence: CASSPGGRMDEQYF. The DNA for the CDR3 is TGCGCCAGCAGTCCGGGGGGGCGGATGGACGAGCAGTACTTC.

The chain is built from TRBV9 and TRBJ1-2; D remains ambiguous. This CDR3 is built from 14 residues. The V end lost 4 bases, the J end lost 6 bases, and 16 bases lay between the germline ends. Germline V CDR1 and CDR2: SGDLS, YYNGEE. DNA of the CDR3: TGTGCCAGCAGCCCCCGTGATTGTAGCCATGGCTACACCTTC. Translated: CASSPRDCSHGYTF.